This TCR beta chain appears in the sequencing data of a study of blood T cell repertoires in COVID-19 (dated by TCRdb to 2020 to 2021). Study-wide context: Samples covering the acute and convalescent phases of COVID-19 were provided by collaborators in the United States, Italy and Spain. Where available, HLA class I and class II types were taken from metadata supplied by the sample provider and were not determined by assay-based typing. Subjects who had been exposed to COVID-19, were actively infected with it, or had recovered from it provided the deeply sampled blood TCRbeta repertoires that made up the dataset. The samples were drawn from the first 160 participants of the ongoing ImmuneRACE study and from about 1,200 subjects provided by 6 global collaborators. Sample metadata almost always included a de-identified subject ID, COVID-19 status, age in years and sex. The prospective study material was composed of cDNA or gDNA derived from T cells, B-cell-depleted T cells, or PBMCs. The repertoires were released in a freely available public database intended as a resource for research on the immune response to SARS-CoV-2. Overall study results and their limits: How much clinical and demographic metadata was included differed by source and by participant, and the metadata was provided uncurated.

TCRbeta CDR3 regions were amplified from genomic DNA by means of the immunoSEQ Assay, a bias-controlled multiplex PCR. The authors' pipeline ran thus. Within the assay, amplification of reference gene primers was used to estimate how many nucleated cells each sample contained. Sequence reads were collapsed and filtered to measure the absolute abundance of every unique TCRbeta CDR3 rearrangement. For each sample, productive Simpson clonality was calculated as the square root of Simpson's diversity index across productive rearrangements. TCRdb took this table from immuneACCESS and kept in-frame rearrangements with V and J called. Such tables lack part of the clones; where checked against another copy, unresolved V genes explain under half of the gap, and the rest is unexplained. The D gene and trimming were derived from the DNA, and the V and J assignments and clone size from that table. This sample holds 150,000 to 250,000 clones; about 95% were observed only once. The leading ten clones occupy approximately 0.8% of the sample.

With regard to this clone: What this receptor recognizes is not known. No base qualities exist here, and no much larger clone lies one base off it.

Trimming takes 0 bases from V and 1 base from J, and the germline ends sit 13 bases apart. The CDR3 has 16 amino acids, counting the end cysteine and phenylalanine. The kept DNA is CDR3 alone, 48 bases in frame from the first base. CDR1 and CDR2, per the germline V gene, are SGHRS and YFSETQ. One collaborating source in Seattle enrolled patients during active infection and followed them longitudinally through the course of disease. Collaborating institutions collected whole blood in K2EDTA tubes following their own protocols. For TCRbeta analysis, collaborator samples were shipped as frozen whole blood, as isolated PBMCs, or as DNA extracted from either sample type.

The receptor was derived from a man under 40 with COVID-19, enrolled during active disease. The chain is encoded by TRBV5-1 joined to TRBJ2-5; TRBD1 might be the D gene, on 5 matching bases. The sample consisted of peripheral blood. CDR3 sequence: CASSLGSIQAQETQYF. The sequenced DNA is TGCGCCAGCAGCTTGGGCAGCATACAGGCCCAAGAGACCCAGTACTTC. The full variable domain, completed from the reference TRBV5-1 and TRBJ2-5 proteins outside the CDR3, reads KAGVTQTPRYLIKTRGQQVTLSCSPISGHRSVSWYQQTPGQGLQFLFEYFSETQRNKGNFPGRFSGRQFSNSRSEMNVSTLELGDSALYLCASSLGSIQAQETQYFGPGTRLLVL.